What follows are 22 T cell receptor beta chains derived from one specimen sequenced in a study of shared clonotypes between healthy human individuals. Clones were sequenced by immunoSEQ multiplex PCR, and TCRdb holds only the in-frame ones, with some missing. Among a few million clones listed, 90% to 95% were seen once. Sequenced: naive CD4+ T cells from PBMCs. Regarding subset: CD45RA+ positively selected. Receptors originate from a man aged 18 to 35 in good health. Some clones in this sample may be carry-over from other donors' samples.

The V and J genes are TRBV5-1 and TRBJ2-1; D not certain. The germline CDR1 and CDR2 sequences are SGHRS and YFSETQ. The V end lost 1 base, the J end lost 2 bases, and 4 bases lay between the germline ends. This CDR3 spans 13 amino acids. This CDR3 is CASSLIAYNEQFF. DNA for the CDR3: TGCGCCAGCAGCTTGATCGCCTACAATGAGCAGTTCTTC.

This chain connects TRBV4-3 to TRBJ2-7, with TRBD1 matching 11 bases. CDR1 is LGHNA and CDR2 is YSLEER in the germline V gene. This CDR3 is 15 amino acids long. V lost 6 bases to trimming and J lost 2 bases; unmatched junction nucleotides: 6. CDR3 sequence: CASRSGTGGPYEQYF. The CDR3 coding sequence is TGCGCCAGCAGAAGCGGGACAGGGGGACCCTACGAGCAGTACTTC.

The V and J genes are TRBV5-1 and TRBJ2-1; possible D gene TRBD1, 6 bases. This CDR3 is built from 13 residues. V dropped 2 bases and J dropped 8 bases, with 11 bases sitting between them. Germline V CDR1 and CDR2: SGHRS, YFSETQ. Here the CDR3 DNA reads TGCGCCAGCAGCTTCAGGGGTCAGGATGAGCAGTTCTTC. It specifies CASSFRGQDEQFF.

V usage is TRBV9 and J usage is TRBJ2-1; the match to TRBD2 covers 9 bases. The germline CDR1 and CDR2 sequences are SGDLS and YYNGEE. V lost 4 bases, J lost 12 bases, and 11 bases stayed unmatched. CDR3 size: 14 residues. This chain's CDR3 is CASSPQIAGERQFF. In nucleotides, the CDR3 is TGTGCCAGCAGCCCCCAGATAGCGGGAGAGAGGCAGTTCTTC.

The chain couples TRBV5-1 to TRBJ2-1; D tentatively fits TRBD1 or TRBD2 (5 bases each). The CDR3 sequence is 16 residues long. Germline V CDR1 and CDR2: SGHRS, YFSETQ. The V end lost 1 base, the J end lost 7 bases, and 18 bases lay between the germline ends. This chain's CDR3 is CASSLPGTVGKNEQFF. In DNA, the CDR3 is TGCGCCAGCAGCTTGCCAGGGACGGTGGGCAAAAATGAGCAGTTCTTC.

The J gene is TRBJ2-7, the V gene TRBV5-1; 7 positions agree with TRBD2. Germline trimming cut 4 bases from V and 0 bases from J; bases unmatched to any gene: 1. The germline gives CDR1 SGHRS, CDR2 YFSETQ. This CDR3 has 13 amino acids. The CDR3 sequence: CASSGLVSYEQYF. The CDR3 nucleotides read TGCGCCAGCAGCGGACTAGTCTCCTACGAGCAGTACTTC.

CDR3 amino acids: CASATSGRPHNEQFF. The CDR3 DNA reads TGTGCCAGTGCGACTAGCGGGAGACCCCACAATGAGCAGTTCTTC. The V and J genes are TRBV28 and TRBJ2-1; 12 positions agree with TRBD2. The CDR3 is made up of 15 amino acids. V trimming: 9 bases; J trimming: 5 bases; junction bases outside the gene matches: 8. Germline V gives CDR1 MDHEN, CDR2 SYDVKM. Combining the CDR3 with reference TRBV28 and TRBJ2-1 gives the whole variable domain DVKVTQSSRYLVKRTGEKVFLECVQDMDHENMFWYRQDPGLGLRLIYFSYDVKMKEKGDIPEGYSVSREKKERFSLILESASTNQTSMYLCASATSGRPHNEQFFGPGTRLTVL.

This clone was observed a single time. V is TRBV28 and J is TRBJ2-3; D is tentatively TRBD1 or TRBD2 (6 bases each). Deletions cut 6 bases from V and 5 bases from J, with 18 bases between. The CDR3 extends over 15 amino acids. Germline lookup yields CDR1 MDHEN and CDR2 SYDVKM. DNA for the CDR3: TGTGCCAGCAGCATCCCGGGGGCGCGCCAAGATACGCAGTATTTT. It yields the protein CASSIPGARQDTQYF.

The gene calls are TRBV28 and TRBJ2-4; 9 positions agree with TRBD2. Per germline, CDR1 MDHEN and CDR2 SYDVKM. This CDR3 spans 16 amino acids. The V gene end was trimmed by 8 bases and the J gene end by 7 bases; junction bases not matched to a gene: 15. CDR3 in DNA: TGTGCCAGCGCCAGTTATAGCGGGAGTCTTTGGAACATTCAGTACTTC. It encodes CASASYSGSLWNIQYF.

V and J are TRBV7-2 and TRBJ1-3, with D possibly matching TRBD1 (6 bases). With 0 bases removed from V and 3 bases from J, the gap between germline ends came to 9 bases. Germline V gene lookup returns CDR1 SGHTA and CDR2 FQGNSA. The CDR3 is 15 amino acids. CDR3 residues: CASSLAQGIGNTIYF. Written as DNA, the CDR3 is TGTGCCAGCAGCTTAGCACAGGGCATTGGAAACACCATATATTTT.

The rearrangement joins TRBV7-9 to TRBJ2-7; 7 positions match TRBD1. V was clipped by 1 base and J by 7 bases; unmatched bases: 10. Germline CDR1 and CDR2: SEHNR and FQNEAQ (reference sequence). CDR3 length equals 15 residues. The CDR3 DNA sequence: TGTGCCAGCAGCTTAGGGTCGCTAACAGGGGAGGAGCAGTACTTC. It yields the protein CASSLGSLTGEEQYF.

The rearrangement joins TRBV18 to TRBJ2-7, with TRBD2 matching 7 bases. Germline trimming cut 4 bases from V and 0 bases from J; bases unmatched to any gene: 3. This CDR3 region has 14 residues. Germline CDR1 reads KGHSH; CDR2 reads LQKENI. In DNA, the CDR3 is TGTGCCAGCTCACATCGCGGGAGCTCCTACGAGCAGTACTTC. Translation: CASSHRGSSYEQYF.

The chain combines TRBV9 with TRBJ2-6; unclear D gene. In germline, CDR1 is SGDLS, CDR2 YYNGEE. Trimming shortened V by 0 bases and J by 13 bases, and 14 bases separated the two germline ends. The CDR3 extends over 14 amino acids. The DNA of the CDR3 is TGTGCCAGCAGCGTAGTATCAGCCGGTGAGGTCCTGACTTTC. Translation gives CASSVVSAGEVLTF.

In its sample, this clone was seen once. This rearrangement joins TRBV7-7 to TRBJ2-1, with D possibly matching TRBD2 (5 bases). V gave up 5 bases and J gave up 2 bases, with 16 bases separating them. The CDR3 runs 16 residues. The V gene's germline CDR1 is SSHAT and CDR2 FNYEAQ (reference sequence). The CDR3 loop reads CASSPPPPGAYNEQFF. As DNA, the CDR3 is TGTGCCAGCAGCCCCCCCCCACCCGGGGCCTACAATGAGCAGTTCTTC.

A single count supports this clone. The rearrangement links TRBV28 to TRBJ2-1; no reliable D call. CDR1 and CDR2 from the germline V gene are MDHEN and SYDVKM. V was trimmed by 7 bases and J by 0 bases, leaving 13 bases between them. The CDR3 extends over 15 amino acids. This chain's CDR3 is CASIPILSSYNEQFF. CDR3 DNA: TGTGCCAGCATCCCGATTCTTAGCTCCTACAATGAGCAGTTCTTC.

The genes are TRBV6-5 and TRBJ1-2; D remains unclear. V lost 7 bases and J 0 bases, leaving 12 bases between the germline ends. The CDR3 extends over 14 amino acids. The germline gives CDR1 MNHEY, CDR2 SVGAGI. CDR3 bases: TGTGCCAGCACCACCTTCGGCACTAACTATGGCTACACCTTC. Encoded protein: CASTTFGTNYGYTF.

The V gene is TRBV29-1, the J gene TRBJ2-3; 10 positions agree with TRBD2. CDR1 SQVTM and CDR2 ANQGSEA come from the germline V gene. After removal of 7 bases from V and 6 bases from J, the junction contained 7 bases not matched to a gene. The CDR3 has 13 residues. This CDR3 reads CSGQAGGPDTQYF. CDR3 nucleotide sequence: TGCAGCGGCCAAGCGGGAGGGCCGGATACGCAGTATTTT.

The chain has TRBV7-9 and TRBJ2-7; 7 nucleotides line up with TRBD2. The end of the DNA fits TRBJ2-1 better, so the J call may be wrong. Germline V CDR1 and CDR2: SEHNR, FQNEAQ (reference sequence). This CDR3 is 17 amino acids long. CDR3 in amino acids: CASSLGRSAGVYNEQFF. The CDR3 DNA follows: TGTGCCAGCAGCTTAGGTCGGTCCGCGGGAGTCTACAATGAGCAGTTCTTC.

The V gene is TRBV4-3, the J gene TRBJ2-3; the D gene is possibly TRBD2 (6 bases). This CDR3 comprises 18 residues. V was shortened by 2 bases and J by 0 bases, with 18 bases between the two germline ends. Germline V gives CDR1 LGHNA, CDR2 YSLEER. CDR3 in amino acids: CASSQRGGKRPSTDTQYF. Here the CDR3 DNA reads TGCGCCAGCAGCCAAAGGGGAGGCAAGAGACCGAGCACAGATACGCAGTATTTT.

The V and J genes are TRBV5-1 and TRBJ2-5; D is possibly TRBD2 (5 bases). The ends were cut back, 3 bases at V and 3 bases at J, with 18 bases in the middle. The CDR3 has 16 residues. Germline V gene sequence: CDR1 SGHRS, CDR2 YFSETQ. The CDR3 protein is CASSSVAGILKETQYF. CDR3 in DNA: TGCGCCAGCAGCTCCGTTGCGGGCATTCTTAAAGAGACCCAGTACTTC.

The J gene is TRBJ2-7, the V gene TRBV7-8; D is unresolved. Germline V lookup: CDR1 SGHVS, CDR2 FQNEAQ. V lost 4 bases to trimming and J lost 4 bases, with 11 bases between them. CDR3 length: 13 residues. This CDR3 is CASSSEPRYEQYF. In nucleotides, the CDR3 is TGTGCCAGCAGCTCCGAACCCCGATACGAGCAGTACTTC.

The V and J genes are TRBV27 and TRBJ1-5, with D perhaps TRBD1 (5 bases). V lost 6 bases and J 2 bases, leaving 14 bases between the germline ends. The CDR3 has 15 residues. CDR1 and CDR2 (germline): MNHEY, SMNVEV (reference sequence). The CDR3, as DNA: TGTGCCAGCAGAGGGACGGTGAATGGCAATCAGCCCCAGCATTTT. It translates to CASRGTVNGNQPQHF.